The rows below give T cell receptor beta chains drawn from one sample of a study of blood T cell repertoires in COVID-19. Produced via immunoSEQ multiplex PCR; TCRdb's table is partial and in-frame only. Of fewer than 150,000 clones in the sample, more than 80% were seen once. The sequencing sample was made of peripheral blood. All receptors derive from a human donor in a cohort sampled during active COVID-19. CDR3s include the opening cysteine and the closing phenylalanine or tryptophan. A D gene is named only where the DNA matches it firmly. Rows give clone size only sometimes, using once, few, many, or a class for an expanded clone.

TRBV4-3	NA	TRBJ2-1	NA	CASSHDSLSYNEQFF	TGCGCCAGCAGCCATGACAGTCTCTCCTACAATGAGCAGTTCTTC
TRBV4-3	NA	TRBJ1-1	NA	CASSRFSGGRSEAFF	TGCGCCAGCAGCCGATTCTCGGGGGGGAGGTCTGAAGCTTTCTTT
TRBV10-3	NA	TRBJ1-2	TRBD1	CAISTGAGEGYTF	TGTGCCATCAGTACAGGGGCCGGTGAAGGCTACACCTTC
TRBV13	NA	TRBJ1-1	TRBD1	CASSPPGQGWNTEAFF	TGTGCCAGCAGCCCCCCGGGACAGGGGTGGAACACTGAAGCTTTCTTT
TRBV7-8	NA	TRBJ2-2	NA	CASSRSGINTGELFF	TGTGCCAGCAGCCGAAGCGGTATAAACACCGGGGAGCTGTTTTTT
TRBV7-3	NA	TRBJ1-1	NA	CASSAARGNTEAFF	TGTGCCAGCTCCGCGGCCAGGGGGAACACTGAAGCTTTCTTT
TRBV12-3/TRBV12-4	once	TRBJ2-2	NA	CASSEEGNGELFF	TGTGCCAGCAGCGAGGAGGGTAACGGGGAGCTGTTTTTT
TRBV4-3	NA	TRBJ2-6	NA	CASSQDSVPGANVLTF	TGCGCCAGCAGCCAAGACTCGGTCCCTGGGGCCAACGTCCTGACTTTC
TRBV5-4	once	TRBJ1-2	NA	CASSLEKRYGYTF	TGTGCCAGCAGCTTAGAAAAACGGTATGGCTACACCTTC
TRBV5-8	NA	TRBJ2-3	TRBD2	CASSAGTSLWTQYF	TGTGCCAGCAGCGCGGGGACTAGTTTATGGACGCAGTATTTT
TRBV4-1	NA	TRBJ2-7	TRBD1	CASSQHGTGISYEQYF	TGCGCCAGCAGCCAACACGGGACAGGGATCTCCTACGAGCAGTACTTC
TRBV6-5	NA	TRBJ2-7	NA	CASRASDMIYEQYF	TGTGCCAGCAGGGCCTCCGACATGATCTACGAGCAGTACTTC
TRBV3-1/TRBV3-2	NA	TRBJ1-6	NA	CASSLNALSSPLHF	TGTGCCAGCAGCCTGAACGCCCTAAGTTCACCCCTCCACTTT
TRBV18	NA	TRBJ1-1	NA	CASSGFQANTEAFF	TGTGCCAGCTCAGGCTTTCAGGCGAACACTGAAGCTTTCTTT
TRBV11-3	once	TRBJ1-4	NA	CATTKWITNEKLFF	TGTGCCACAACTAAGTGGATAACTAATGAAAAACTGTTTTTT